The sequence of this T cell receptor beta chain was determined in a study of cytomegalovirus exposure and HLA in healthy donors. Across the study: Genotyping of more than 300 donors showed that roughly 80% belonged to the Caucasian-associated ancestry cluster.

The count of this clone is one. CDR1 and CDR2 (germline): SGDLS, YYNGEE. This CDR3 is built from 14 residues. Trimming removed 6 bases from V and 7 bases from J; junction bases left unmatched: 9. PCR used 60 Vbeta primers and 13 Jbeta primers. Profiling relied on immunoSEQ multiplex PCR, and the TCRdb table lists in-frame clones only, not all of them. This sample has 110,000 to 150,000 clones; 75% to 90% occur once, and the top ten carry 0.95% to 1.5%. The chain combines TRBV9 with TRBJ2-2, with 7 bases identical to TRBD1. The sequence derives from a female donor in good health and CMV-seronegative. Material for sequencing was PBMCs. The CDR3, as DNA: TGTGCCAGCACCCGACAGGGATCGGGCGGGGAGCTGTTTTTT. It yields the protein CASTRQGSGGELFF.